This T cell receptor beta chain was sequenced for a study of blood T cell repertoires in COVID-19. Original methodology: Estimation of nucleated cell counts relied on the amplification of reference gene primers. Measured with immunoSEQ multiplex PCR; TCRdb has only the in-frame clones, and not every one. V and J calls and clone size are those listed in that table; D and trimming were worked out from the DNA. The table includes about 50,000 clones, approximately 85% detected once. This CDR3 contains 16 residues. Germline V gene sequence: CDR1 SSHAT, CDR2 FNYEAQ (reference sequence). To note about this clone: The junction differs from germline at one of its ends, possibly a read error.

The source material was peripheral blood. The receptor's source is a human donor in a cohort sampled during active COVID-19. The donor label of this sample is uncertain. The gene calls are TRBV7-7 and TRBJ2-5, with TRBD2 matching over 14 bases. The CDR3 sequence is CASSHFGLAGGSTQYF. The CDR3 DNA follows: TGTGCTAGCAGCCATTTTGGACTAGCGGGGGGAAGCACCCAGTACTTC. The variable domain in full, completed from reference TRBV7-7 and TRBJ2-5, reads GAGVSQSPRYKVTKRGQDVTLRCDPISSHATLYWYQQALGQGPEFLTYFNYEAQPDKSGLPSDRFSAERPEGSISTLTIQRTEQRDSAMYRCASSHFGLAGGSTQYFGPGTRLLVL.